This T cell receptor beta chain was profiled in a study of T cells in tuberculosis. In the study overall: IGRA-negative adolescents, IGRA-positive adolescents with latent tuberculosis and adults with active tuberculosis formed this South African cohort.

Germline values: CDR1 GTSNPN, CDR2 SVGIG (reference sequence). There are 15 residues in the CDR3. V lost 2 bases to trimming and J lost 4 bases, with 15 bases between them. Only in-frame clones appear in the TCRdb table, and some are missing; sequencing was by immunoSEQ multiplex PCR. In the table there are about 32,000 clones, approximately 93% of which are singletons. Study-wide points: Classification accuracy was roughly 90% (AUROC more than 0.8) with the GMM-specific repertoire. The TCR-beta difference was not significant; alpha differences partly reflected length.

About this clone: Antigen specificity is unknown.

On average about 100,000 T cells per donor were immunosequenced. Source material: PBMCs. This sequence originates from a donor aged 10 to 29 with latent tuberculosis or without tuberculosis infection. J is TRBJ2-4 and V is TRBV30; D uncertain. CDR3 sequence reads: CAWSPPGRSKNIQYF. CDR3 nucleotide sequence: TGTGCCTGGAGTCCACCCGGAAGGAGTAAAAACATTCAGTACTTC.